This TCR beta chain was captured by sequencing in a study of OX40 agonist ivuxolimab in advanced cancers. Background on the study: Every 2 weeks, patients received ivuxolimab intravenously, dosed at 0.01 to 10 mg/kg. Those enrolled were 82.7% male, with a mean age of about 66 years and ages from roughly 20 to 90. Patients with prior anti-PD-1, anti-PD-L1 or anti-CTLA-4 therapy were eligible; 35% to 45% had some.

The CDR3 contains 12 residues. Trimming removed 2 bases from V and 6 bases from J, with 8 bases in between. Germline V lookup: CDR1 LNHDA, CDR2 SQIVND (reference sequence). Cycle 7 day 1, cycle 4 day 1, and baseline were the timepoints at which blood was sampled. Produced via immunoSEQ multiplex PCR; TCRdb's table is partial and in-frame only. The top ten clones hold 0.45% to 0.6% of a sample with about 93,000 clones, 90% to 95% of them seen once. This chain links TRBV19 with TRBJ2-7; the D is unclear. The specimen comprised CD4+ or CD8+ T cells sorted from blood, sampled in a trial of the OX40 agonist ivuxolimab. The clonotype originates from an adult with an advanced solid tumor such as melanoma, head and neck, liver or kidney cancer. The CDR3 here is CASSIRPGEQYF. In DNA form, the CDR3 reads TGTGCCAGTAGTATACGGCCGGGCGAGCAGTACTTC.